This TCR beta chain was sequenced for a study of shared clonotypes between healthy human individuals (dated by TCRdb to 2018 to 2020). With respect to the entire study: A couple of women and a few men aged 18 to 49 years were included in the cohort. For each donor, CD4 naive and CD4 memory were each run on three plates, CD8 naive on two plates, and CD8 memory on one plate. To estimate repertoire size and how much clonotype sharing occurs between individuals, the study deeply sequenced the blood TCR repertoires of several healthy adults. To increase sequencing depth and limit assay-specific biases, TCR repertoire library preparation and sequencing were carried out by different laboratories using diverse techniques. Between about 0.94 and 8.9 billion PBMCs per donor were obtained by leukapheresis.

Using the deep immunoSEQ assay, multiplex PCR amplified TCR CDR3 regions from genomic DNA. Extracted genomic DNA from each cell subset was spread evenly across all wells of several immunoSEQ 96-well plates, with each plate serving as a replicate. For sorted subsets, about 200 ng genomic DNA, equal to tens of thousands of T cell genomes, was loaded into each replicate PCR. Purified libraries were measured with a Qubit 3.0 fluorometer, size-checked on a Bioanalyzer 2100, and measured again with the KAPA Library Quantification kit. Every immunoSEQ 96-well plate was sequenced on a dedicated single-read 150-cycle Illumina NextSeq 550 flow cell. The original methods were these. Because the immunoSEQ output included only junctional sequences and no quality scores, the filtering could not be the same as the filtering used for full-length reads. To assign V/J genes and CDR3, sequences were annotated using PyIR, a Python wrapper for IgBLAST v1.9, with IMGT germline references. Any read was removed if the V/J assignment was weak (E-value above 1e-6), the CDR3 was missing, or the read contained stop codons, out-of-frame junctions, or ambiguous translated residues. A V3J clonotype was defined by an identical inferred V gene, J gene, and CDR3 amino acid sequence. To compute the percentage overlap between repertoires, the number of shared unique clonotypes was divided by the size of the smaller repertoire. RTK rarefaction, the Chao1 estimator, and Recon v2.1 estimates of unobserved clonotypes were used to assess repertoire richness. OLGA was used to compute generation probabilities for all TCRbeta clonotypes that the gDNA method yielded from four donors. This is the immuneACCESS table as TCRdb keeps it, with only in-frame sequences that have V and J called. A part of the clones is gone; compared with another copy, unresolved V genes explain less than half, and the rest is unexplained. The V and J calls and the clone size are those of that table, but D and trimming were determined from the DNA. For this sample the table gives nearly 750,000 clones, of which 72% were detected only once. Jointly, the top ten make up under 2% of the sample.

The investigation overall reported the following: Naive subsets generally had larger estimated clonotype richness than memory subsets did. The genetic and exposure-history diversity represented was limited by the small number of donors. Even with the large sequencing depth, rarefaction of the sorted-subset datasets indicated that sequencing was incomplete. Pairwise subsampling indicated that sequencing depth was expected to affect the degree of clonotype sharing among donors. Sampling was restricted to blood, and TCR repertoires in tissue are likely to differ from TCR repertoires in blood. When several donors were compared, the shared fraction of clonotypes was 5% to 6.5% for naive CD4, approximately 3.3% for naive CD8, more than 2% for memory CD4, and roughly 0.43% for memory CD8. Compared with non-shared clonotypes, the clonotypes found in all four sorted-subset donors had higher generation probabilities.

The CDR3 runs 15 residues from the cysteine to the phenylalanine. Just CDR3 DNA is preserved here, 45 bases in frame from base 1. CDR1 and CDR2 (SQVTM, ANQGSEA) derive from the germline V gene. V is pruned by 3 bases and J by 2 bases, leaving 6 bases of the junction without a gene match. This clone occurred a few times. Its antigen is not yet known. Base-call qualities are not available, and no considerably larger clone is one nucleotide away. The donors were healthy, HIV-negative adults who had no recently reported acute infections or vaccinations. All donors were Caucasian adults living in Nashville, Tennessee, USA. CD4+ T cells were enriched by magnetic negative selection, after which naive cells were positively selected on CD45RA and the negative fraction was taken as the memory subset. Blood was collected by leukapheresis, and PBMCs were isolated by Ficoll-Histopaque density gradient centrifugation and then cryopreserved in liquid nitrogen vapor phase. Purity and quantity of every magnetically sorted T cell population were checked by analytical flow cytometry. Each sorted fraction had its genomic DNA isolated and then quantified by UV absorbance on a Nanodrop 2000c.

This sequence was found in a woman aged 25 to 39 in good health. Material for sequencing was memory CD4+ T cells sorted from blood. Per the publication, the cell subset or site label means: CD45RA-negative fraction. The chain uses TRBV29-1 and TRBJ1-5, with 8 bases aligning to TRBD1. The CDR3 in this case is CSVDATGDGNQPQHF. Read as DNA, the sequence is TGCAGCGTTGACGCGACAGGGGATGGCAATCAGCCCCAGCATTTT.